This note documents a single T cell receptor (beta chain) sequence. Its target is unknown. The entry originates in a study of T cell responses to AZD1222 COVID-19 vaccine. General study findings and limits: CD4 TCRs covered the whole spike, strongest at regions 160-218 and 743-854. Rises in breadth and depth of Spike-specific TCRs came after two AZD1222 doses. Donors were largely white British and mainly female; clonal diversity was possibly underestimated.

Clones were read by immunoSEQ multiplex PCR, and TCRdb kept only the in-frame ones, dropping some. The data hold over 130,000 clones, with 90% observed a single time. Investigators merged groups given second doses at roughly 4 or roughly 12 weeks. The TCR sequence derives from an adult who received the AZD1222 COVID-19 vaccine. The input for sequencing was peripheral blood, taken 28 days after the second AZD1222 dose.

The CDR3 DNA sequence: TGTGCCAGCAGCTGGACAGGAGATGCAACTAATGAAAAACTGTTTTTT. Translating gives CASSWTGDATNEKLFF. The chain employs TRBV7-6 and TRBJ1-4; 7 nucleotides agree with TRBD1. The CDR3 is 16 amino acids. Germline V gene lookup returns CDR1 SGHVS and CDR2 FNYEAQ. V trimming: 4 bases; J trimming: 0 bases; junction bases outside the gene matches: 5.